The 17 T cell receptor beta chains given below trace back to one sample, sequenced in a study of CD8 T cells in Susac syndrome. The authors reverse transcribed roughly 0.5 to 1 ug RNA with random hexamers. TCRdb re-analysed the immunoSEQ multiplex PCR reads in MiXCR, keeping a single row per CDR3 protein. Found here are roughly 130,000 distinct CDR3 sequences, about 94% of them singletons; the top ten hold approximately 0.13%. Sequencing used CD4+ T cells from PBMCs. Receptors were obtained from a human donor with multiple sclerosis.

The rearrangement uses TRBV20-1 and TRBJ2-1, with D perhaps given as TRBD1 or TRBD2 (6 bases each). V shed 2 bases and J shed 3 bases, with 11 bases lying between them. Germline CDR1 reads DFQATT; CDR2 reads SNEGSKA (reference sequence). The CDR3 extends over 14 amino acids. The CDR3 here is CSARYRDFYNEQFF. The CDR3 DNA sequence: TGCAGTGCTAGATACAGGGACTTCTACAATGAGCAGTTCTTC.

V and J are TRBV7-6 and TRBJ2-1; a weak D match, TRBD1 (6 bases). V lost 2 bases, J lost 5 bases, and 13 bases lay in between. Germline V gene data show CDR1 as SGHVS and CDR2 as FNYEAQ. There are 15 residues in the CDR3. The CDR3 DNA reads TGTGCCAGCAGCTTAAATACCGCAGGGGACAATGAGCAGTTCTTC. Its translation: CASSLNTAGDNEQFF.

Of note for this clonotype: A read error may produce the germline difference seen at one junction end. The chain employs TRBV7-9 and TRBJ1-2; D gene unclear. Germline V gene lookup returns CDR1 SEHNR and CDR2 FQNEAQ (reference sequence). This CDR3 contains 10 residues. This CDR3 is CASGGTQPIF. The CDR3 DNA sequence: TGTGCCAGCGGTGGAACGCAGCCCATCTTC.

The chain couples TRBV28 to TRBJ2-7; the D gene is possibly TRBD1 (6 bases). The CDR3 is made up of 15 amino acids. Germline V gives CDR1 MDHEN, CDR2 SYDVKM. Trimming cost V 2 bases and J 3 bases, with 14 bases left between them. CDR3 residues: CASSLAQGVGYEQYF. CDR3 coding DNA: TGTGCCAGCAGTTTAGCACAGGGCGTCGGCTACGAGCAGTACTTC.

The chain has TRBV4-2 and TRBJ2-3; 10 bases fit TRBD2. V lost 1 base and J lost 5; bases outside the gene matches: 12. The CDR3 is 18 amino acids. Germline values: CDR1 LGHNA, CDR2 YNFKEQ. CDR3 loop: CASSQAKVKASGGDTQYF. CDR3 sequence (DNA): TGTGCCAGCAGCCAAGCAAAAGTGAAGGCTAGCGGGGGAGATACGCAGTATTTT.

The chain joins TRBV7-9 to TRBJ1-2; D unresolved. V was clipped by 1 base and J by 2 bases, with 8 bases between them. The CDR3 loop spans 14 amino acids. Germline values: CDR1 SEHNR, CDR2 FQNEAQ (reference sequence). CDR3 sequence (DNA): TGTGCCAGCAGCTTAGTTGCGCTGAACTATGGCTACACCTTC. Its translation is CASSLVALNYGYTF.

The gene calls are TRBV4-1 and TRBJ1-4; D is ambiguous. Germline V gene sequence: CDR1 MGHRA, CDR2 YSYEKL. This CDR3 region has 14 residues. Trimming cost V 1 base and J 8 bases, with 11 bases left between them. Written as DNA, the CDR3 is TGCGCCAGCAGCCAAGTCTCCTGGTGGGAAAAACTGTTTTTT. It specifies CASSQVSWWEKLFF.

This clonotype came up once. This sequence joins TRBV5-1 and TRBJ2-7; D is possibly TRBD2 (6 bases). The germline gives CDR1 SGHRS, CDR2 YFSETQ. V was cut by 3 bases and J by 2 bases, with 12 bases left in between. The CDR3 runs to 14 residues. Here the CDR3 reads CASSWEDGAYEQYF. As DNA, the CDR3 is TGCGCCAGCAGCTGGGAGGACGGAGCCTACGAGCAGTACTTC.

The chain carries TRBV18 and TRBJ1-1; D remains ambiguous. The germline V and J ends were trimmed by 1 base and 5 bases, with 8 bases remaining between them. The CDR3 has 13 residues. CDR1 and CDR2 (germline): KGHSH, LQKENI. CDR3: CASSPLEQTEAFF. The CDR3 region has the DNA TGTGCCAGCTCACCACTGGAGCAAACTGAAGCTTTCTTT.

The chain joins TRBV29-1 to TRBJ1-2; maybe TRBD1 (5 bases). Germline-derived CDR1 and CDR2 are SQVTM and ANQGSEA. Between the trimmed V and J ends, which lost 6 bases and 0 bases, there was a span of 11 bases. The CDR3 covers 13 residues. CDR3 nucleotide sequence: TGCAGCGTCATGGGGGAAGCTAACTATGGCTACACCTTC. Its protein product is CSVMGEANYGYTF.

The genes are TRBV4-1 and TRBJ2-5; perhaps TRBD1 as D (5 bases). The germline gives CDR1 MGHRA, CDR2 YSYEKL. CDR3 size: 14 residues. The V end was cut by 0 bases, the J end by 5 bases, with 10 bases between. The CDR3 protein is CASSQEGARETQYF. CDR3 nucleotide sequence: TGCGCCAGCAGCCAAGAAGGGGCCCGTGAGACCCAGTACTTC.

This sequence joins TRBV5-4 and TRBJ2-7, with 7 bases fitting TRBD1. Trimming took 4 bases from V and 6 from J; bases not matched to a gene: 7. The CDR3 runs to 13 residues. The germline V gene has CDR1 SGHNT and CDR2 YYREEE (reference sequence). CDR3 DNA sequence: TGTGCCAGCAGCCGGGACAGCCCGAGCGAGCAGTACTTC. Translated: CASSRDSPSEQYF.

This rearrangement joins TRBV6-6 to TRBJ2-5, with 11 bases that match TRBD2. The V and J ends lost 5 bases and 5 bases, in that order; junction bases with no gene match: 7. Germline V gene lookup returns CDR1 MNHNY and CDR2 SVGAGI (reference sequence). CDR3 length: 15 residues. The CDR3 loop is CASSRTSGSVETQYF. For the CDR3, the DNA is TGTGCCAGCAGTCGTACTAGCGGGAGTGTGGAGACCCAGTACTTC.

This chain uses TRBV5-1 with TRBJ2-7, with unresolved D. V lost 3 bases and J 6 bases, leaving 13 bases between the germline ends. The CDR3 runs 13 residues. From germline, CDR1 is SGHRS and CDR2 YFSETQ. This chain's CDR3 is CASSSTYNPEQYF. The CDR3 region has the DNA TGCGCCAGCAGCTCAACGTACAACCCCGAGCAGTACTTC.

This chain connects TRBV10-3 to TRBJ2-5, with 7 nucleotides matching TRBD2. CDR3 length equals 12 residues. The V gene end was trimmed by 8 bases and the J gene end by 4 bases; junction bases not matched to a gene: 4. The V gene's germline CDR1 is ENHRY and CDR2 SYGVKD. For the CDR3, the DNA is TGTGCCATCGGGGGGGAACCAGAGACCCAGTACTTC. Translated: CAIGGEPETQYF.

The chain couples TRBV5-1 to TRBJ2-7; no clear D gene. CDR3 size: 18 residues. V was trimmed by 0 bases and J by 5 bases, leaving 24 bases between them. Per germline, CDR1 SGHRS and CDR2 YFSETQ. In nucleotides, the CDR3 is TGCGCCAGCAGCTTGGCGGCCACTTTCGGTCGGTCTTCTGACGAGCAGTACTTC. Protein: CASSLAATFGRSSDEQYF. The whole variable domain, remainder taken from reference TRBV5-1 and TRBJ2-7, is KAGVTQTPRYLIKTRGQQVTLSCSPISGHRSVSWYQQTPGQGLQFLFEYFSETQRNKGNFPGRFSGRQFSNSRSEMNVSTLELGDSALYLCASSLAATFGRSSDEQYFGPGTRLTVT.

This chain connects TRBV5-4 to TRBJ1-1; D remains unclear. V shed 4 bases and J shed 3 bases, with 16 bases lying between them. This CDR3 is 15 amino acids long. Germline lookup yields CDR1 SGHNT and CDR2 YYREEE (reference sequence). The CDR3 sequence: CASSPDAGRDTEAFF. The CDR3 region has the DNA TGTGCCAGCAGCCCCGACGCTGGAAGGGACACTGAAGCTTTCTTT.